Each of the 27 T cell receptor beta chains below was sequenced from the same sample in a study of cytomegalovirus exposure and HLA in healthy donors. The PCR had 60 Vbeta and 13 Jbeta primers. The data were produced by immunoSEQ multiplex PCR, yet TCRdb's version contains in-frame clones alone and is incomplete. The sample has 110,000 to 150,000 clones, around 77% seen once. Sequenced: PBMCs. The receptors shown here come from a woman in her fifties or sixties in good health and CMV-seronegative.

V gene TRBV4-1 combines with J gene TRBJ2-1; TRBD2 agrees at 14 bases. The germline CDR1 and CDR2 sequences are MGHRA and YSYEKL. Trimming took 4 bases from V and 5 from J; bases not matched to a gene: 7. The CDR3 loop spans 17 amino acids. CDR3 nucleotide sequence: TGCGCCAGCAGCCTTACAAGGACTAGCGGGGGGAACAATGAGCAGTTCTTC. This sequence encodes CASSLTRTSGGNNEQFF.

The chain has TRBV29-1 and TRBJ2-5; possibly TRBD1 for D (6 bases). The CDR3 is 12 residues long. Trimming took 6 bases from V and 1 from J, leaving 9 bases between them. Germline V gene data show CDR1 as SQVTM and CDR2 as ANQGSEA. In DNA, the CDR3 is TGCAGCGTGGGGGACATCCAAGAGACCCAGTACTTC. Its protein product is CSVGDIQETQYF.

The chain couples TRBV29-1 to TRBJ1-1, with a possible D match to TRBD1 (5 bases). This CDR3 region has 13 residues. V lost 6 bases and J lost 2, with 13 bases in between. Per the germline V gene, CDR1 is SQVTM and CDR2 is ANQGSEA. CDR3 sequence: CSVGDRQNTEAFF. CDR3 DNA: TGCAGCGTAGGCGACAGACAAAACACTGAAGCTTTCTTT.

CDR3 amino acids: CASSGLVTNTEAFF. The CDR3 DNA follows: TGTGCCAGCAGTGGACTCGTAACGAACACTGAAGCTTTCTTT. This chain connects TRBV2 to TRBJ1-1; D gene unclear. Germline V gives CDR1 SNHLY, CDR2 FYNNEI. Deletions cut 4 bases from V and 1 base from J, with 10 bases between. This CDR3 comprises 14 residues.

CDR3 residues: CASSLASQETQYF. The CDR3 DNA reads TGTGCCAGCAGCTTGGCGTCCCAAGAGACCCAGTACTTC. This chain uses TRBV5-5 with TRBJ2-5, with D hard to call. Germline-derived CDR1 and CDR2 are SGHKS and YYEKEE (reference sequence). Trimming shortened V by 0 bases and J by 1 base, and 4 bases separated the two germline ends. This CDR3 is 13 amino acids long.

The genes are TRBV2 and TRBJ1-2; a weak D match, TRBD1 (5 bases). Germline V gene data show CDR1 as SNHLY and CDR2 as FYNNEI. The length of the CDR3 is 14 residues. V lost 2 bases to trimming and J lost 4 bases, with 11 bases between them. CDR3 region: CASSETRGGYGYTF. CDR3 bases: TGTGCCAGCAGTGAAACGAGGGGAGGCTATGGCTACACCTTC.

Comment on this clone: One end of the junction does not line up with germline, which may come from a read error. The chain couples TRBV7-9 to TRBJ1-1, with 8 positions matching TRBD1. This CDR3 has 13 residues. Germline values: CDR1 SEHNR, CDR2 FQNEAQ (reference sequence). The CDR3 sequence: CASSYQQDREEYF. CDR3 in DNA: TGTGCCAGCAGCTACCAACAGGACAGGGAGGAATATTTT.

The chain employs TRBV27 and TRBJ1-2, with D maybe TRBD1 (6 bases). V was pared by 2 bases and J by 4 bases, with 8 bases between. The CDR3 length is 13 residues. Germline CDR1 and CDR2: MNHEY and SMNVEV (reference sequence). The CDR3 here is CASSLTGPYGYTF. The CDR3 DNA sequence: TGTGCCAGCAGTTTAACAGGGCCCTATGGCTACACCTTC.

The chain links TRBV7-3 to TRBJ2-1; D is possibly TRBD2 (7 bases). Between the trimmed V and J ends, which lost 3 bases and 3 bases, there was a span of 12 bases. This CDR3 is 15 amino acids long. Germline V CDR1 and CDR2: SGHTA, FQGTGA. This CDR3 is CASSLGGGYYNEQFF. CDR3 bases: TGTGCCAGCAGCTTGGGAGGGGGATACTACAATGAGCAGTTCTTC.

The chain links TRBV4-1 to TRBJ2-1, with 9 bases matching TRBD2. Germline CDR1 reads MGHRA; CDR2 reads YSYEKL. This CDR3 contains 15 residues. J gave up 4 bases and V 2 bases, and 3 bases lay outside the gene matches. The DNA for the CDR3 is TGCGCCAGCAGCCAACATAGCGGGGGTTACAATGAGCAGTTCTTC. Translation: CASSQHSGGYNEQFF.

This chain joins TRBV5-4 and TRBJ2-1; D possibly corresponds to TRBD1 (6 bases). V was shortened by 3 bases and J by 4 bases, with 11 bases between the two germline ends. CDR1 is SGHNT, CDR2 YYREEE, per germline (reference sequence). This CDR3 is 14 amino acids long. The CDR3 coding sequence is TGTGCCAGCAGCTCCAGGACAGTTTACAATGAGCAGTTCTTC. Translating it yields CASSSRTVYNEQFF.

This chain uses TRBV11-2 with TRBJ2-7; 7 nucleotides align to TRBD1. CDR3 size: 16 residues. The V and J ends lost 2 bases and 3 bases, in that order; junction bases with no gene match: 10. Germline CDR1 SGHAT, CDR2 FQNNGV. CDR3 DNA sequence: TGTGCCAGCAGCTTACGGGCCAGGGGGTCATTCTACGAGCAGTACTTC. It translates to CASSLRARGSFYEQYF.

This clone was observed once. This chain joins TRBV27 and TRBJ1-1, with 7 positions matching TRBD1. The trim removed 7 bases at V and 8 bases at J, leaving 10 bases unmatched. CDR3 length: 13 amino acids. From germline, CDR1 is MNHEY and CDR2 SMNVEV (reference sequence). The CDR3 DNA reads TGTGCCAGCACCAGGGGGGCCCTGGGGGAAGCTTTCTTT. Translated, it gives CASTRGALGEAFF.

The chain has TRBV7-9 and TRBJ2-3; 12 positions match TRBD2. The germline V gene encodes CDR1 SEHNR and CDR2 FQNEAQ (reference sequence). This CDR3 is built from 18 residues. Trimming at V came to 0 bases and at J to 6 bases, leaving 10 bases not matched to a gene. The DNA for the CDR3 is TGTGCCAGCAGCTTAGCGCGACGGGCTAGCGGGGGGGACGATACGCAGTATTTT. Translation: CASSLARRASGGDDTQYF.

V gene TRBV6-5 combines with J gene TRBJ2-3; D is uncertain. The germline V gene encodes CDR1 MNHEY and CDR2 SVGAGI. The CDR3 length is 13 residues. V was clipped by 6 bases and J by 0 bases, with 7 bases between them. CDR3 sequence (DNA): TGTGCCAGCAGACTTCCTAGCACAGATACGCAGTATTTT. Protein product: CASRLPSTDTQYF.

This clone was found a few times. The chain joins TRBV28 to TRBJ2-3, with TRBD2 matching 8 bases. The V gene end was trimmed by 5 bases and the J gene end by 4 bases; junction bases not matched to a gene: 2. Germline values: CDR1 MDHEN, CDR2 SYDVKM. The CDR3 runs to 13 residues. The CDR3 loop is CASSRGGPDTQYF. CDR3 nucleotide sequence: TGTGCCAGCAGTCGGGGGGGCCCAGATACGCAGTATTTT.

The V and J genes are TRBV5-1 and TRBJ2-2; 11 nucleotides match TRBD2. Germline V CDR1 and CDR2: SGHRS, YFSETQ. This CDR3 region has 16 residues. Trimming cost V 4 bases and J 0 bases; bases outside gene matches: 2. The CDR3 sequence is CASSPTSGANTGELFF. The CDR3, as DNA: TGCGCCAGCAGCCCGACTAGCGGGGCGAACACCGGGGAGCTGTTTTTT. Supplemented by reference TRBV5-1 and TRBJ2-2, the full variable domain reads KAGVTQTPRYLIKTRGQQVTLSCSPISGHRSVSWYQQTPGQGLQFLFEYFSETQRNKGNFPGRFSGRQFSNSRSEMNVSTLELGDSALYLCASSPTSGANTGELFFGEGSRLTVL.

The J gene is TRBJ2-1, the V gene TRBV7-3, with D possibly being TRBD2 (6 bases). Germline CDR1 SGHTA, CDR2 FQGTGA. Trimming removed 0 bases at V and 6 bases at J, with 12 bases between. The CDR3 covers 15 residues. CDR3 region: CASSLTASARNEQFF. The CDR3 coding sequence is TGTGCCAGCAGCTTAACGGCTAGCGCCCGCAATGAGCAGTTCTTC.

The rearrangement joins TRBV4-1 to TRBJ2-3; 9 positions match TRBD2. With V trimmed by 2 bases and J by 2 bases, 17 bases remained unmatched. From germline, CDR1 is MGHRA and CDR2 YSYEKL. The CDR3 loop spans 20 amino acids. CDR3 coding DNA: TGCGCCAGCAGCCAACGCCTTTCACAGGATCGCGGGGGGGCCACAGATACGCAGTATTTT. As protein: CASSQRLSQDRGGATDTQYF.

This chain uses TRBV6-5 with TRBJ2-3; the match to TRBD2 covers 7 bases. Looked up from germline, CDR1 is MNHEY and CDR2 is SVGAGI. V trimming: 5 bases; J trimming: 6 bases; junction bases outside the gene matches: 8. The CDR3 contains 14 residues. The CDR3 DNA follows: TGTGCCAGCAGTCCTATCGGGGGGTATGATACGCAGTATTTT. It specifies CASSPIGGYDTQYF.

The count of this clone is one. At one end the junction does not follow the germline gene, possibly because of a read error. The chain joins TRBV30 to TRBJ1-6; D perhaps matches TRBD1 (6 bases). Looked up from germline, CDR1 is GTSNPN and CDR2 is SVGIG (reference sequence). The CDR3 totals 13 residues. DNA of the CDR3: TGTGCCGGGAGAGCAGGGGACGCTTCACCCCTCCACTTT. It translates to CAGRAGDASPLHF.

This clone was detected a few times. The chain is built from TRBV4-1 and TRBJ2-1, with TRBD2 identical over 9 bases. V was clipped by 0 bases and J by 2 bases; unmatched bases: 2. Germline CDR1 MGHRA, CDR2 YSYEKL. There are 16 residues in the CDR3. The CDR3 reads CASSQDGGGAYNEQFF. CDR3 DNA sequence: TGCGCCAGCAGCCAAGATGGCGGGGGGGCCTACAATGAGCAGTTCTTC.

The chain carries TRBV7-6 and TRBJ2-3; D perhaps matches TRBD2 (5 bases). Germline V gives CDR1 SGHVS, CDR2 FNYEAQ. With 4 bases removed from V and 8 bases from J, the gap between germline ends came to 19 bases. This CDR3 spans 15 amino acids. CDR3 in amino acids: CASSSEAVVGGTQYF. For the CDR3, the DNA is TGTGCCAGCAGCTCAGAGGCCGTGGTAGGAGGTACGCAGTATTTT.

The V and J genes are TRBV6-1 and TRBJ1-2, with a tentative D call TRBD1 (6 bases). The CDR3 runs 13 residues. The germline V gene has CDR1 MNHNS and CDR2 SASEGT. V lost 3 bases and J 6 bases, leaving 11 bases between the germline ends. CDR3 residues: CASSDNRANGYTF. The DNA of the CDR3 is TGTGCCAGCAGTGATAACAGGGCGAATGGCTACACCTTC.

This clone turned up a few times. The J gene is TRBJ1-4, the V gene TRBV10-3; D may be TRBD1 (5 bases). V lost 5 bases and J lost 4, with 8 bases in between. The CDR3 totals 13 residues. The germline V gene encodes CDR1 ENHRY and CDR2 SYGVKD. The CDR3 protein is CAISKGLNEKLFF. The CDR3 DNA reads as TGTGCCATCAGTAAGGGACTTAATGAAAAACTGTTTTTT.

The chain is built from TRBV6-1 and TRBJ1-6; D uncertain. Trimming took off 8 bases at V and 5 bases at J, with 10 bases between the two ends. The CDR3 has 13 residues. CDR1 is MNHNS, CDR2 SASEGT, per germline. CDR3 DNA sequence: TGTGCCAGCTCACAGCTAAATAATTCACCCCTCCACTTT. The encoded protein is CASSQLNNSPLHF.

This clone was found a few times. V is TRBV9 and J is TRBJ1-2; 8 bases line up with TRBD1. Trimming took 0 bases from V and 3 from J; bases not matched to a gene: 1. The CDR3 length is 14 residues. CDR1 and CDR2 (germline): SGDLS, YYNGEE. The CDR3 loop is CASSVGTGYYGYTF. Written as DNA, the CDR3 is TGTGCCAGCAGCGTAGGGACAGGGTACTATGGCTACACCTTC.